This TCR beta chain was identified in a study of blood T cell repertoires in COVID-19. Overall study context: The samples span acute and convalescent COVID-19 from the United States, Italy and Spain. Nucleic acid was either cDNA or gDNA, and it came from T cells, B-cell-depleted T cells, or PBMCs.

Per germline, CDR1 LGHNT and CDR2 FRNRAP. The CDR3 spans 20 residues. Trimming removed 6 bases from V and 2 bases from J, with 29 bases in between. Authors' methods: From reference gene primer amplification, estimates of nucleated cell counts were derived. Sequencing used immunoSEQ multiplex PCR; TCRdb keeps in-frame clones, though not all of them. V, J and clone size are those of that table, while D and trimming were read from the DNA. This sample has over 90,000 clones, with 84% found just once. The sequenced sample was peripheral blood. This sequence joins TRBV12-5 and TRBJ2-1; D possibly corresponds to TRBD1 (6 bases). This sequence originates from a human donor in a cohort sampled during active COVID-19. CDR3 residues: CASGRPQGYRVDMAYNEQFF. The DNA for the CDR3 is TGTGCTAGTGGCCGTCCCCAGGGGTACCGCGTGGATATGGCCTACAATGAGCAGTTCTTC.